This paragraph covers one TCR beta chain sequence. One entry per CDR3 protein results from TCRdb running MiXCR on the 5' RACE reads. The sample lists about 500,000 distinct CDR3 sequences, around a sixth occurring once. The length of the CDR3 is 15 residues. Germline assignment: CDR1 PRHDT and CDR2 FYEKMQ (reference sequence). With 5 bases removed from V and 3 bases from J, the gap between germline ends came to 14 bases. This entry is derived from a study of T cells after yellow fever vaccination. The TCR was taken from a man between 18 and 35 years old who received the YFV17D yellow fever vaccine. The starting material was PBMCs, obtained less than 6 days after the first yellow fever vaccination. This chain uses TRBV13 with TRBJ2-1; no firm D call. The CDR3, as DNA: TGTGCCAGCAGCCCCAATCCCATGGTCTACAATGAGCAGTTCTTC. As protein: CASSPNPMVYNEQFF. The variable domain in full, completed from reference TRBV13 and TRBJ2-1, reads AAGVIQSPRHLIKEKRETATLKCYPIPRHDTVYWYQQGPGQDPQFLISFYEKMQSDKGSIPDRFSAQQFSDYHSELNMSSLELGDSALYFCASSPNPMVYNEQFFGPGTRLTVL.